A selection of T cell receptor beta chains follows, all from one sample in a study of beta chain features in type 1 diabetes. The table came from immunoSEQ multiplex PCR; TCRdb's copy has only in-frame clones and leaves some out. Among roughly 140,000 clones listed, 7.5% to 10% were seen once. The sequenced sample consisted of central memory CD4+ T cells from blood. The receptors here all came from a man aged 18 to 30 in good health. CDR3s include the opening cysteine and the closing phenylalanine or tryptophan. D genes are given only for firm matches. Not all rows give a size; the values are once, few, many and, for expanded clones, a class.

TRBV15	TRBJ1-1	12	many	-	CATRTRNTEAFF	TGTGCCACCAGAACACGGAACACTGAAGCTTTCTTT
TRBV5-1	TRBJ1-5	14	-	TRBD1	CASSPGQGNQPQHF	TGCGCCAGCAGCCCGGGACAGGGGAATCAGCCCCAGCATTTT
TRBV7-2	TRBJ2-1	15	-	TRBD1	CASSQRQGAYNEQFF	TGTGCCAGCAGTCAGAGACAGGGGGCCTACAATGAGCAGTTCTTC
TRBV18	TRBJ2-1	15	-	-	CASAPMSGAPNEQFF	TGTGCCAGCGCACCGATGTCAGGGGCTCCCAATGAGCAGTTCTTC
TRBV15	TRBJ2-3	15	many	TRBD2	CATSSPGTSGGTQYF	TGTGCCACCAGCAGTCCCGGGACTAGCGGGGGTACGCAGTATTTT
TRBV5-1	TRBJ2-7	16	-	TRBD2	CASSLGAGGANYEQYF	TGCGCCAGCAGCTTGGGGGCGGGGGGCGCGAACTACGAGCAGTACTTC
TRBV13	TRBJ2-1	16	few	TRBD2	CASSDQLAGSYNEQFF	TGTGCCAGCAGCGACCAGCTAGCGGGGAGTTACAATGAGCAGTTCTTC
TRBV5-6	TRBJ2-2	17	-	TRBD1	CASRLQGATKNTGELFF	TGTGCCAGCAGGCTACAGGGGGCAACCAAAAACACCGGGGAGCTGTTTTTT
TRBV7-2	TRBJ2-7	14	few	-	CASSLAVTRGEQYF	TGTGCCAGCAGCTTGGCCGTGACGCGGGGCGAGCAGTACTTC
TRBV18	TRBJ1-5	13	few	-	CASSRQNNQPQHF	TGTGCCAGCTCACGACAGAACAATCAGCCCCAGCATTTT
TRBV5-6	TRBJ2-2	17	many	TRBD1	CASSFPLWTGGTGELFF	TGTGCCAGCAGCTTCCCCCTCTGGACAGGGGGCACCGGGGAGCTGTTTTTT
TRBV5-1	TRBJ1-4	16	few	-	CASSLQGGQQNEKLFF	TGCGCCAGCAGCTTGCAAGGCGGCCAGCAAAATGAAAAACTGTTTTTT
TRBV9	TRBJ2-2	15	-	-	CASSVERGYTGELFF	TGTGCCAGCAGCGTAGAAAGGGGGTACACCGGGGAGCTGTTTTTT
TRBV4-2	TRBJ2-1	15	few	TRBD2	CASSQEERDYNEQFF	TGTGCCAGCAGCCAAGAGGAGCGGGACTACAATGAGCAGTTCTTC
TRBV5-4	TRBJ2-3	14	few	TRBD1	CASSWTGSADTQYF	TGTGCCAGCAGCTGGACAGGGTCTGCAGATACGCAGTATTTT
TRBV28	TRBJ1-4	14	few	-	CASRQQGIREKLFF	TGTGCCAGCCGACAACAGGGTATAAGGGAAAAACTGTTTTTT
TRBV19	TRBJ2-1	14	-	TRBD2	CASRSPGGPIEQFF	TGTGCCAGTAGATCCCCGGGAGGCCCTATTGAGCAGTTCTTC
TRBV27	TRBJ2-7	14	-	-	CASSSYGEVNEQYF	TGTGCCAGCAGTTCCTACGGGGAGGTTAACGAGCAGTACTTC
TRBV4-2	TRBJ2-7	16	-	-	CASSLEGGGQSYEQYF	TGTGCCAGCAGCTTAGAGGGGGGGGGCCAATCCTACGAGCAGTACTTC
TRBV25-1	TRBJ2-7	14	-	TRBD1	CASSERQGADEQYF	TGTGCCAGCAGTGAACGACAGGGGGCCGACGAGCAGTACTTC
TRBV28	TRBJ2-7	14	-	-	CASRPPSRDYEQYF	TGTGCCAGCAGACCCCCGAGTCGGGACTACGAGCAGTACTTC
TRBV7-8	TRBJ2-7	16	few	-	CASSLAAGARVGEQYF	TGTGCCAGCAGCTTAGCGGCGGGGGCCCGTGTTGGCGAGCAGTACTTC
TRBV7-2	TRBJ1-3	15	few	-	CASSPYLQAGNTIYF	TGTGCCAGCAGCCCTTATTTGCAGGCTGGAAACACCATATATTTT
TRBV6-5	TRBJ2-7	12	-	-	CASSYGTDEQYF	TGTGCCAGCAGTTACGGGACTGACGAGCAGTACTTC
TRBV19	TRBJ2-5	12	few	TRBD2	CASRLAGETQYF	TGTGCCAGTAGGCTAGCGGGAGAGACCCAGTACTTC
TRBV11-2	TRBJ1-2	15	-	-	CASSLEAGPGVGYTF	TGTGCCAGCAGCTTAGAGGCAGGGCCCGGAGTAGGCTACACCTTC
TRBV29-1	TRBJ1-2	15	few	-	CSVEETEDPRYGYTF	TGCAGCGTTGAAGAGACGGAGGACCCCCGGTATGGCTACACCTTC
TRBV30	TRBJ2-2	14	-	-	CAWILGASTGELFF	TGTGCCTGGATTCTAGGGGCGAGTACCGGGGAGCTGTTTTTT
TRBV11-2	TRBJ2-1	14	many	-	CASSFLGFYNEQFF	TGTGCCAGCAGCTTCCTGGGCTTCTACAATGAGCAGTTCTTC
TRBV7-8	TRBJ1-2	14	-	-	CASSSGSQAGGYTF	TGTGCCAGCAGCTCCGGGTCCCAAGCGGGTGGCTACACCTTC
TRBV30	TRBJ2-1	12	many	TRBD2	CAWGGRGSEQFF	TGTGCCTGGGGAGGGCGGGGGTCAGAGCAGTTCTTC
TRBV4-2	TRBJ1-5	14	-	TRBD1	CASSQVTGGQPQHF	TGTGCCAGCAGCCAGGTAACAGGGGGTCAGCCCCAGCATTTT
TRBV2	TRBJ2-3	17	once	TRBD2	CATEGLAGLGSTDTQYF	TGTGCCACCGAGGGGCTAGCGGGATTGGGGTCCACAGATACGCAGTATTTT